A selection of T cell receptor beta chains follows, all from one sample in a study of technical replicates of blood from a handful of donors. This table comes from immunoSEQ multiplex PCR, and its TCRdb copy is limited to in-frame clones, with some not included. The data hold about 98,000 clones, with approximately 96% observed a single time. Sequencing was performed on T cells isolated from PBMCs. These receptors were collected from a human donor in good health. The CDR3 runs from the conserved cysteine through the conserved F or W. The D gene is left open where the match is weak. Clone size is given for some rows only: seen once, a few or many times, or a class if the clone is expanded.

abundance	v_gene	len	j_gene	d_gene	CDR3aa	CDR3nt
-	TRBV11-2	16	TRBJ2-1	-	CASSLGRARSYNEQFF	TGTGCCAGCAGCTTAGGGAGGGCTCGTTCCTACAATGAGCAGTTCTTC
once	TRBV5-1	19	TRBJ2-2	TRBD2	CASSLDGRLAGRVTGELFF	TGCGCCAGCAGCTTGGACGGGAGACTAGCGGGGAGGGTCACCGGGGAGCTGTTTTTT
-	TRBV19	17	TRBJ1-1	-	CASSIVDRGIMNTEAFF	TGTGCCAGTAGTATAGTGGATAGGGGCATTATGAACACTGAAGCTTTCTTT
-	TRBV15	15	TRBJ2-6	-	CATSMAGSGANVLTF	TGTGCCACCAGCATGGCGGGCTCTGGGGCCAACGTCCTGACTTTC
once	TRBV5-6	17	TRBJ2-7	TRBD1	CASNPAWVGTGADEQYF	TGTGCCAGCAACCCCGCTTGGGTCGGGACAGGGGCCGACGAGCAGTACTTC
-	TRBV7-6	19	TRBJ2-5	TRBD2	CASSPERGLAGVGQETQYF	TGTGCCAGCAGCCCCGAGCGAGGACTAGCGGGAGTGGGGCAAGAGACCCAGTACTTC
-	TRBV10-2	14	TRBJ2-5	TRBD2	CASTAGGGGETQYF	TGCGCCAGCACTGCGGGGGGTGGCGGAGAGACCCAGTACTTC
-	TRBV7-9	14	TRBJ2-7	-	CASSRNLDRYEQYF	TGTGCCAGCAGCCGGAACCTAGACCGCTACGAGCAGTACTTC
-	TRBV7-9	15	TRBJ2-5	TRBD2	CASSLGLAGPETQYF	TGTGCCAGCAGCTTGGGACTAGCGGGGCCAGAGACCCAGTACTTC
-	TRBV5-4	14	TRBJ2-1	TRBD2	CASSLTSGGNEQFF	TGTGCCAGCAGCTTGACTAGCGGGGGGAATGAGCAGTTCTTC
-	TRBV18	18	TRBJ1-5	-	CASSPPRVAGQSNQPQHF	TGTGCCAGCTCACCACCTCGGGTAGCAGGGCAAAGCAATCAGCCCCAGCATTTT
-	TRBV5-1	15	TRBJ2-3	-	CASSSGYSSTDTQYF	TGCGCCAGCAGCTCAGGGTACTCTAGCACAGATACGCAGTATTTT
-	TRBV5-4	15	TRBJ1-2	-	CASSLVVGADYGYTF	TGTGCCAGCAGCTTAGTTGTGGGGGCTGACTATGGCTACACCTTC
-	TRBV19	11	TRBJ2-2	-	CASSSTGELFF	TGTGCCAGTAGCTCCACCGGGGAGCTGTTTTTT
-	TRBV7-3	16	TRBJ2-2	-	CASSLQLAGNTGELFF	TGTGCCAGCAGCTTACAACTAGCAGGGAACACCGGGGAGCTGTTTTTT
-	TRBV4-1	16	TRBJ2-4	TRBD2	CASSQRGGLAKNIQYF	TGCGCCAGCAGCCAACGCGGGGGTCTAGCCAAAAACATTCAGTACTTC
-	TRBV7-2	18	TRBJ2-2	TRBD2	CASSSAGAGGPSTGELFF	TGTGCCAGCAGCTCAGCTGGAGCGGGAGGGCCTAGCACCGGGGAGCTGTTTTTT
-	TRBV7-2	14	TRBJ2-7	-	CASSLEFSSYEQYF	TGTGCCAGCAGCTTGGAGTTTAGCTCCTACGAGCAGTACTTC
-	TRBV19	14	TRBJ2-1	TRBD1	CASSDSAGGDEQFF	TGTGCCAGTAGTGACTCCGCAGGGGGCGATGAGCAGTTCTTC
once	TRBV19	14	TRBJ2-7	TRBD1	CASSLGQGSYEQYF	TGTGCCAGTAGTTTAGGACAGGGCTCCTACGAGCAGTACTTC
-	TRBV7-8	14	TRBJ1-1	-	CASSFGQMDTEAFF	TGTGCCAGCAGCTTTGGACAGATGGACACTGAAGCTTTCTTT
-	TRBV9	12	TRBJ2-1	-	CASSVERGEQFF	TGTGCCAGCAGCGTAGAACGGGGTGAGCAGTTCTTC
-	TRBV5-1	14	TRBJ2-7	-	CASSLSGNSYEQYF	TGCGCCAGCAGCTTATCGGGGAATTCCTACGAGCAGTACTTC
-	TRBV7-8	15	TRBJ2-1	TRBD2	CASSLTSGLYNEQFF	TGTGCCAGCAGCTTAACTAGCGGGCTCTACAATGAGCAGTTCTTC
-	TRBV27	16	TRBJ2-7	TRBD2	CASSYIAGGPLYEQYF	TGTGCCAGCAGTTACATAGCGGGAGGGCCCCTTTACGAGCAGTACTTC
-	TRBV9	14	TRBJ2-2	TRBD2	CASQGGTYTGELFF	TGTGCCAGCCAGGGAGGGACGTACACCGGGGAGCTGTTTTTT
-	TRBV5-1	17	TRBJ2-1	TRBD2	CASSYDHRGVQDNEQFF	TGCGCCAGCAGCTACGACCATCGGGGGGTTCAGGACAATGAGCAGTTCTTC
-	TRBV12-5	16	TRBJ1-5	-	CASAPLGREGNQPQHF	TGTGCTAGTGCCCCCTTGGGGAGGGAAGGCAATCAGCCCCAGCATTTT
-	TRBV5-4	17	TRBJ1-1	TRBD1	CASSRVGQARVNTEAFF	TGTGCCAGCAGCCGGGTGGGACAGGCAAGGGTGAACACTGAAGCTTTCTTT
-	TRBV13	16	TRBJ2-5	TRBD1	CASSLAHRGPEETQYF	TGTGCCAGCAGCTTAGCCCATAGGGGGCCAGAAGAGACCCAGTACTTC
-	TRBV27	16	TRBJ1-6	-	CASSLYAGFRFSPLHF	TGTGCCAGCAGTTTATATGCGGGGTTTAGGTTTTCACCCCTCCACTTT
once	TRBV27	15	TRBJ1-1	TRBD1	CASSIGQGAYTEAFF	TGTGCCAGCAGTATCGGACAGGGGGCCTACACTGAAGCTTTCTTT
few	TRBV5-1	19	TRBJ2-5	TRBD2	CASRRVPGLAGAGRETQYF	TGCGCCAGCAGACGAGTCCCGGGACTAGCGGGAGCGGGGAGAGAGACCCAGTACTTC
once	TRBV6-5	14	TRBJ2-7	-	CASSRDSLAYEQYF	TGTGCCAGCAGTCGCGACAGTCTAGCCTACGAGCAGTACTTC
-	TRBV13	16	TRBJ1-1	-	CASSLGQVKRVPEAFF	TGTGCCAGCAGCTTAGGACAGGTCAAGCGTGTCCCTGAAGCTTTCTTT
-	TRBV6-5	14	TRBJ1-1	-	CASSIQGANTEAFF	TGTGCCAGCAGCATACAGGGTGCGAACACTGAAGCTTTCTTT
-	TRBV11-3	15	TRBJ2-1	-	CASSLFGQNYNEQFF	TGTGCCAGCAGCTTATTTGGGCAGAACTACAATGAGCAGTTCTTC
once	TRBV9	13	TRBJ2-1	-	CASSPGSYNEQFF	TGTGCTAGCAGTCCGGGCTCCTACAATGAGCAGTTCTTC
-	TRBV9	16	TRBJ1-2	TRBD1	CASSVEARTGGYGYTF	TGTGCCAGCAGCGTAGAGGCGCGGACAGGGGGCTATGGCTACACCTTC
once	TRBV18	14	TRBJ2-7	-	CASSPRGASYEQYF	TGTGCCAGCTCACCACGAGGCGCCTCCTACGAGCAGTACTTC
-	TRBV7-9	17	TRBJ1-2	TRBD1	CASSLDRGTHFNYGYTF	TGTGCCAGCAGCTTAGACAGGGGGACTCACTTTAACTATGGCTACACCTTC